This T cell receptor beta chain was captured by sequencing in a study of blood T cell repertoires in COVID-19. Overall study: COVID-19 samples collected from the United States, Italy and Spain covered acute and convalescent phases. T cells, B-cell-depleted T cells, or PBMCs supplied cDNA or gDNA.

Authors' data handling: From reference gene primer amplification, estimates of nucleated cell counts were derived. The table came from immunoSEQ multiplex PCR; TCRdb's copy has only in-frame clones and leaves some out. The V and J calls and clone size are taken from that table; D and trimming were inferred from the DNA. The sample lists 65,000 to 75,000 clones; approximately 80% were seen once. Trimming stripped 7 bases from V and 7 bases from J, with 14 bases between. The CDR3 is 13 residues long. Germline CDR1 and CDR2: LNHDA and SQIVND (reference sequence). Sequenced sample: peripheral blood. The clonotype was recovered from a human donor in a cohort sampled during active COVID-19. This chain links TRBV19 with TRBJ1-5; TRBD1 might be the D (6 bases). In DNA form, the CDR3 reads TGTGCCAGTACCTACAGGGAGGGGCAGCCCCAGCATTTT. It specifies CASTYREGQPQHF.